The next 26 T cell receptor beta chains were all read from a single sample in a study of shared clonotypes between healthy human individuals. TCRdb's table, derived via immunoSEQ multiplex PCR, lists solely in-frame clones and lacks some. The sample records about 2.3 million clones, about 90% being singletons. Sequenced sample: naive CD4+ T cells from PBMCs. Indicated subset: CD45RA+ positively selected. These TCRs come from a man between 18 and 29 years old in good health. Some clones in this sample may be carry-over from other donors' samples.

J is TRBJ1-1 and V is TRBV6-1; 8 bases match TRBD1. From germline, CDR1 is MNHNS and CDR2 SASEGT. Unmatched junction bases numbered 8, after V lost 6 bases and J lost 8 bases. The CDR3 is 13 amino acids. The CDR3 loop reads CASRSERDREAFF. Written as DNA, the CDR3 is TGTGCCAGCAGAAGTGAACGGGACAGGGAAGCTTTCTTT.

This chain connects TRBV7-6 to TRBJ2-7; 8 positions agree with TRBD2. The CDR3 runs 15 residues. Germline values: CDR1 SGHVS, CDR2 FNYEAQ. With V trimmed by 3 bases and J by 4 bases, 8 bases remained unmatched. This chain's CDR3 is CASSFSGRAGYEQYF. The CDR3 nucleotides are TGTGCCAGCAGCTTCTCCGGGAGGGCCGGTTACGAGCAGTACTTC.

V and J are TRBV7-3 and TRBJ2-1; 9 bases fit TRBD2. The CDR3 consists of 16 residues. Germline V gene data show CDR1 as SGHTA and CDR2 as FQGTGA. After removal of 6 bases from V and 9 bases from J, the junction contained 15 bases not matched to a gene. This CDR3 is CASRSPGLAGSGEQFF. In nucleotides, the CDR3 is TGTGCCAGCAGGAGCCCGGGACTAGCTGGCAGTGGTGAGCAGTTCTTC.

The rearrangement links TRBV15 to TRBJ2-1, with 9 nucleotides matching TRBD1. This CDR3 has 16 amino acids. Trimming at V came to 5 bases and at J to 6 bases, leaving 11 bases not matched to a gene. In germline, CDR1 is LNHNV, CDR2 YYDKDF (reference sequence). The CDR3 DNA reads TGTGCCACCAGCTACGGGACAGGGAAAGGCGCCAATGAGCAGTTCTTC. It yields the protein CATSYGTGKGANEQFF.

This sequence joins TRBV11-2 and TRBJ2-7; D call uncertain. V lost 5 bases, J lost 5 bases, and 7 bases lay in between. Germline-derived CDR1 and CDR2 are SGHAT and FQNNGV. This CDR3 region has 11 residues. CDR3 nucleotide sequence: TGTGCCAGCAGCCGCACCCACGAGCAGTACTTC. It encodes CASSRTHEQYF.

The sample holds one count of this clone. CDR3 bases: TGTGCCAGCAGCCGGGACAGGGGTATCGCCAAAAACATTCAGTACTTC. This encodes CASSRDRGIAKNIQYF. V gene TRBV4-2 combines with J gene TRBJ2-4; 10 bases line up with TRBD1. Germline CDR1 and CDR2: LGHNA and YNFKEQ. The CDR3 is made up of 16 amino acids. Unmatched junction bases numbered 4, after V lost 4 bases and J lost 1 base.

This clone came up once. The V and J genes are TRBV18 and TRBJ2-2; unclear D gene. Germline loops: CDR1 KGHSH, CDR2 LQKENI. This CDR3 comprises 17 residues. Trimming left V 4 bases short and J 2 bases short, with 17 bases between. CDR3 protein: CASSLLSPYTNTGELFF. The DNA of the CDR3 is TGTGCCAGCTCACTATTATCCCCATACACTAACACCGGGGAGCTGTTTTTT.

About this clone: Other DNA sequences in this sample translate to the same CDR3. The rearrangement uses TRBV7-3 and TRBJ2-1; TRBD2 matches at 11 bases. This CDR3 has 15 amino acids. The ends lost 0 bases at V and 6 bases at J; junction bases unmatched: 1. CDR1 is SGHTA and CDR2 is FQGTGA in the germline V gene. CDR3 nucleotides: TGTGCCAGCAGCTTAACCGGGACTAGCGGCAATGAGCAGTTCTTC. It translates to CASSLTGTSGNEQFF.

The genes are TRBV25-1 and TRBJ1-5; perhaps TRBD1 as D (5 bases). The germline gives CDR1 MGHDK, CDR2 SYGVNS. The CDR3 is 15 amino acids. Between the trimmed V and J ends, which lost 4 bases and 2 bases, there was a span of 12 bases. The CDR3 sequence: CASSGPRGGNQPQHF. CDR3 nucleotide sequence: TGTGCCAGCAGTGGCCCGCGGGGGGGCAATCAGCCCCAGCATTTT.

On this clone itself: This same CDR3 is encoded by further DNA sequences in the sample. The chain couples TRBV11-3 to TRBJ2-3, with D unresolved. There are 13 residues in the CDR3. Trimming shortened V by 8 bases and J by 3 bases, and 12 bases separated the two germline ends. The germline V gene has CDR1 SGHNT and CDR2 YENEEA. DNA for the CDR3: TGTGCCAGCTCACCCGGTGGGACAGATACGCAGTATTTT. It yields the protein CASSPGGTDTQYF.

The chain employs TRBV6-5 and TRBJ1-6; a possible D gene is TRBD1 (6 bases). Per germline, CDR1 MNHEY and CDR2 SVGAGI. The CDR3 has 14 amino acids. V was trimmed by 5 bases and J by 10 bases, leaving 15 bases between them. CDR3 sequence reads: CASSRGGEDSPLHF. CDR3 DNA sequence: TGTGCCAGCAGTAGGGGGGGAGAGGACTCACCCCTCCACTTT.

CDR3 nucleotides: TGTGCCAGCAGCTTACAGGGGGTCAACGAGCAGTACTTC. Amino acids: CASSLQGVNEQYF. The chain recombines TRBV5-4 with TRBJ2-7; 8 bases fit TRBD1. Germline values: CDR1 SGHNT, CDR2 YYREEE (reference sequence). This CDR3 is built from 13 residues. After removal of 2 bases from V and 5 bases from J, the junction contained 3 bases not matched to a gene.

This rearrangement joins TRBV11-3 to TRBJ2-5; either TRBD1 or TRBD2 may fit D (6 bases each). V was trimmed by 4 bases and J by 4 bases, leaving 10 bases between them. CDR3 size: 13 residues. Germline V lookup: CDR1 SGHNT, CDR2 YENEEA. The DNA for the CDR3 is TGTGCCAGCAGCTCACAGGGAGGAGAGACCCAGTACTTC. Amino acid sequence: CASSSQGGETQYF.

V usage is TRBV10-1 and J usage is TRBJ2-3; no firm D call. The V end was cut by 3 bases, the J end by 4 bases, with 5 bases between. Germline CDR1 reads WNHNN; CDR2 reads SYGVQD (reference sequence). The length of the CDR3 is 12 residues. In DNA, the CDR3 is TGCGCCAGCAGTGAAGGAGCAGATACGCAGTATTTT. The encoded protein is CASSEGADTQYF.

V and J are TRBV11-3 and TRBJ1-2; TRBD1 agrees at 9 bases. Trimming at V came to 0 bases and at J to 3 bases, leaving 14 bases not matched to a gene. Germline V gene sequence: CDR1 SGHNT, CDR2 YENEEA. The length of the CDR3 is 19 residues. The DNA of the CDR3 is TGTGCCAGCAGCTTAGATCTCTACAGGGGGCGAATAGAGGACTATGGCTACACCTTC. This gives the protein CASSLDLYRGRIEDYGYTF.

The V gene is TRBV29-1, the J gene TRBJ1-1, with TRBD1 matching over 7 bases. Germline CDR1 and CDR2: SQVTM and ANQGSEA. Trimming removed 4 bases from V and 5 bases from J; junction bases left unmatched: 7. This CDR3 has 13 amino acids. DNA for the CDR3: TGCAGCGTTGCCAGACAGGGAAAGACTGAAGCTTTCTTT. Translation: CSVARQGKTEAFF.

The chain links TRBV6-1 to TRBJ2-7; a weak D match, TRBD1 (5 bases). Trimming shortened V by 5 bases and J by 0 bases, and 11 bases separated the two germline ends. Germline values: CDR1 MNHNS, CDR2 SASEGT. CDR3 size: 14 residues. The CDR3 sequence is CASSLRQSSYEQYF. The CDR3 DNA is TGTGCCAGCAGTCTAAGACAGAGCTCCTACGAGCAGTACTTC.

The chain combines TRBV30 with TRBJ2-7; TRBD1 matches 8 bases. Germline lookup yields CDR1 GTSNPN and CDR2 SVGIG (reference sequence). The CDR3 is 15 residues long. V was pared by 1 base and J by 5 bases, with 10 bases of the junction left unmatched. The CDR3 is CAWSEGTGFLHEQYF. The CDR3 DNA reads TGTGCCTGGAGTGAAGGGACAGGTTTTCTCCACGAGCAGTACTTC.

The chain has TRBV7-6 and TRBJ1-5, with a tentative D call TRBD1 (6 bases). Germline values: CDR1 SGHVS, CDR2 FNYEAQ. The germline V and J ends were trimmed by 2 bases and 5 bases, with 10 bases remaining between them. The CDR3 consists of 14 residues. The DNA of the CDR3 is TGTGCCAGCAGCTTAAGGGGGGGGGATCAGCCCCAGCATTTT. It codes for CASSLRGGDQPQHF.

This sequence joins TRBV19 and TRBJ1-3, with D perhaps TRBD1 (6 bases). CDR1 and CDR2 from the germline V gene are LNHDA and SQIVND (reference sequence). Between the trimmed V and J ends, which lost 1 base and 0 bases, there was a span of 10 bases. This CDR3 comprises 16 residues. The CDR3 region has the DNA TGTGCCAGTAGTATAGCGTGGACAGTCTCTGGAAACACCATATATTTT. Translated: CASSIAWTVSGNTIYF.

The chain carries TRBV5-6 and TRBJ1-4, with a weak D call TRBD1 (6 bases). V shed 4 bases and J shed 8 bases, with 18 bases lying between them. Germline V CDR1 and CDR2: SGHDT, YYEEEE. There are 15 residues in the CDR3. CDR3 nucleotides: TGTGCCAGCAGCCACCCAGGAGAGGGGGAGGAAAAACTGTTTTTT. Its protein is CASSHPGEGEEKLFF. Variable domain in full (rest from reference TRBV5-6 and TRBJ1-4): DAGVTQSPTHLIKTRGQQVTLRCSPKSGHDTVSWYQQALGQGPQFIFQYYEEEERQRGNFPDRFSGHQFPNYSSELNVNALLLGDSALYLCASSHPGEGEEKLFFGSGTQLSVL.

V and J are TRBV2 and TRBJ1-5; D gene unclear. This CDR3 has 14 residues. Germline loops: CDR1 SNHLY, CDR2 FYNNEI. The germline V and J ends were trimmed by 5 bases and 5 bases, with 13 bases remaining between them. Written as DNA, the CDR3 is TGTGCCAGCAGTCGTGACACCCCGGATCAGCCCCAGCATTTT. Translation: CASSRDTPDQPQHF.

As regards this clone: Additional DNA sequences in this sample encode the identical CDR3. The CDR3 loop is CASSLVGTSYNEQFF. CDR3 nucleotide sequence: TGTGCCAGCAGCTTAGTCGGGACTAGCTACAATGAGCAGTTCTTC. This chain uses TRBV7-2 with TRBJ2-1; 8 bases agree with TRBD2. The V gene end was trimmed by 1 base and the J gene end by 3 bases; junction bases not matched to a gene: 2. Germline assignment: CDR1 SGHTA and CDR2 FQGNSA. The length of the CDR3 is 15 residues.

This sequence joins TRBV7-6 and TRBJ2-2; D gene uncertain. V was pared by 1 base and J by 8 bases, with 17 bases between. Germline CDR1 reads SGHVS; CDR2 reads FNYEAQ. This CDR3 spans 16 amino acids. The CDR3 DNA reads as TGTGCCAGCAGCTTAGTGAAGTCAAGTCTGTCGGGGGAGCTGTTTTTT. This encodes CASSLVKSSLSGELFF.

The chain combines TRBV25-1 with TRBJ1-1; 8 bases map to TRBD1. CDR1 and CDR2 (germline): MGHDK, SYGVNS. V was clipped by 3 bases and J by 5 bases; unmatched bases: 8. There are 15 residues in the CDR3. Here the CDR3 DNA reads TGTGCCAGCAGTGACCCAACAGGGGGAGAAACTGAAGCTTTCTTT. The encoded protein is CASSDPTGGETEAFF.

This clone was seen a few times. The chain recombines TRBV6-4 with TRBJ1-1; a possible D gene is TRBD1 (6 bases). The ends were cut back, 4 bases at V and 7 bases at J, with 13 bases in the middle. CDR3 size: 13 residues. CDR1 and CDR2 from the germline V gene are MRHNA and SNTAGT. CDR3: CASSVEQGDEAFF. The CDR3 DNA reads TGTGCCAGCAGTGTCGAACAGGGAGATGAAGCTTTCTTT.